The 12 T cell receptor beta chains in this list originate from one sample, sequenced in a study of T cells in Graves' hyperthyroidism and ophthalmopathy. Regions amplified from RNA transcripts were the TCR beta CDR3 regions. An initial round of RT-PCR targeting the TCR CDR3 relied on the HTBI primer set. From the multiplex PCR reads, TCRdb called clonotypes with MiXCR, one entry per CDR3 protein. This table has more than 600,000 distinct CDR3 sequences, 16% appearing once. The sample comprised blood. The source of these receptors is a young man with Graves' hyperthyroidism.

Here the CDR3 reads CAWASLAGPDQPQHF. As DNA, the CDR3 is TGTGCCTGGGCCTCTTTGGCAGGGCCCGATCAGCCCCAGCATTTT. V usage is TRBV30 and J usage is TRBJ1-5, with D maybe TRBD1 (5 bases). The CDR3 totals 15 residues. Per germline, CDR1 GTSNPN and CDR2 SVGIG (reference sequence). V was pared by 5 bases and J by 5 bases, with 19 bases between.

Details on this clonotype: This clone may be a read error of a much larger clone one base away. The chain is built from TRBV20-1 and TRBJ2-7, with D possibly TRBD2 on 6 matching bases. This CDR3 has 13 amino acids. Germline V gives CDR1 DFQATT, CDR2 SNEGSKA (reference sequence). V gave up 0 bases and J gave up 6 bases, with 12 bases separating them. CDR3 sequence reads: CSARDLQGLEQYF. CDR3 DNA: TGCAGTGCTAGAGATCTCCAGGGACTCGAGCAGTACTTC.

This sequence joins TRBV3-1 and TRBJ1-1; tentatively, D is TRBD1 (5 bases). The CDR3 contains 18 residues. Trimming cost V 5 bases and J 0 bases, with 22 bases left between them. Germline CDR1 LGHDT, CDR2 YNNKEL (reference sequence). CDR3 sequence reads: CASSGLAGGLTVNTEAFF. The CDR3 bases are TGTGCCAGCAGCGGGCTAGCGGGGGGATTAACAGTGAACACTGAAGCTTTCTTT.

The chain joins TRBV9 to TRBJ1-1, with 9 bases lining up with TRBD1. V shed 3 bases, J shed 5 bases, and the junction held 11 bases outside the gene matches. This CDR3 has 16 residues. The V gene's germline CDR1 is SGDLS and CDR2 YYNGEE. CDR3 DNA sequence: TGTGCCAGCAGCGCTGGGACAGGGAGGATGAGAACTGAAGCTTTCTTT. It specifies CASSAGTGRMRTEAFF.

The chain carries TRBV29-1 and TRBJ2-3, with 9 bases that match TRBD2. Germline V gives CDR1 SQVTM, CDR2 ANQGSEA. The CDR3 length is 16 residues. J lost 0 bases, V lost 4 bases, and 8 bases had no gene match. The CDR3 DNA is TGCAGCGTTGTCTGGGCTAGCGGGATCAGCACAGATACGCAGTATTTT. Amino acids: CSVVWASGISTDTQYF.

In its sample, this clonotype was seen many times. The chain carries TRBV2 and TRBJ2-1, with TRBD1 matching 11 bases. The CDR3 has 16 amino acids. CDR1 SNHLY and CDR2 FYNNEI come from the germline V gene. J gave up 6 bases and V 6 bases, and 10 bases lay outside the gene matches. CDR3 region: CASRAMDRGRPNEQFF. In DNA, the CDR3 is TGTGCCAGCAGGGCTATGGACAGGGGGCGCCCCAATGAGCAGTTCTTC.

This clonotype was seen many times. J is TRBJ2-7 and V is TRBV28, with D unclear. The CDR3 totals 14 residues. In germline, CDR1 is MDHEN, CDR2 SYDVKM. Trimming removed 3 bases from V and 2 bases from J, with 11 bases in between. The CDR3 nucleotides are TGTGCCAGCAGTTTTAGTACGGCCCCCTACGAGCAGTACTTC. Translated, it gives CASSFSTAPYEQYF.

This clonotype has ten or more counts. CDR3 amino acids: CASTRTAANTEAFF. The CDR3 DNA reads as TGTGCCAGCACCAGGACAGCCGCAAACACTGAAGCTTTCTTT. The rearrangement links TRBV12-3 or TRBV12-4 to TRBJ1-1; weak D call: TRBD1 (6 bases). V gave up 7 bases and J gave up 2 bases, with 14 bases separating them. There are 14 residues in the CDR3.

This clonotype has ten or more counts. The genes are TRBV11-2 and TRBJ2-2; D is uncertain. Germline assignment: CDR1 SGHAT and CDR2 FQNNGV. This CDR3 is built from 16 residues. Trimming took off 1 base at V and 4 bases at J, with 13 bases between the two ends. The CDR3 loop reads CASSLVRTTFTGELFF. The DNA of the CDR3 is TGTGCCAGCAGCTTAGTACGGACCACTTTCACCGGGGAGCTGTTTTTT.

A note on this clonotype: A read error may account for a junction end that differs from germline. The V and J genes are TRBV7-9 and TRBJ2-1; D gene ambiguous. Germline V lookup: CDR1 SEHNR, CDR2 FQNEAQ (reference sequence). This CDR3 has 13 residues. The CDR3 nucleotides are TGTGCCAGCACCTTAACTAAGTACAATGAGCAGTTCTTC. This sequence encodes CASTLTKYNEQFF.

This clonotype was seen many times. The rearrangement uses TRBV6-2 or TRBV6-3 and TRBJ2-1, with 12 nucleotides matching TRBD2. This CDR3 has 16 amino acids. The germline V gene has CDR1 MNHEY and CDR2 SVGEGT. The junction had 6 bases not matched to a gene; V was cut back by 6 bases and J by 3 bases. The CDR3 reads CASRLGTSGYYNEQFF. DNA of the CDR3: TGTGCCAGCAGGTTGGGGACTAGCGGGTACTACAATGAGCAGTTCTTC.

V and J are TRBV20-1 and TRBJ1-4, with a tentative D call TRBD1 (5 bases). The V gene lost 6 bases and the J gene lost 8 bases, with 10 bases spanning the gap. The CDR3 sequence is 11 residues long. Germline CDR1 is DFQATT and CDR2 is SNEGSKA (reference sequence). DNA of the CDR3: TGCAGTGCCGAACCAGGGGAAAAACTGTTTTTT. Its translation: CSAEPGEKLFF.